This is a list of T cell receptor beta chains from one sample in a study of T cell responses to AZD1222 COVID-19 vaccine. Data came from immunoSEQ multiplex PCR; TCRdb stores just in-frame clones and leaves some out. This table holds roughly 65,000 clones, about nine tenths found once. The sample here was peripheral blood, taken on day 0 of AZD1222 vaccination. The receptors shown here come from an adult in good health. Both conserved end residues are part of each CDR3. The D gene is left open where the match is weak. Clone sizes are given selectively: once, few, many, or a class where the clone is expanded.

d_call | j_call | clone_size | v_call | cdr3_nt | cdr3_aa
TRBD1 | TRBJ1-1 | NA | TRBV6-5 | TGTGCCAGCACTATGGGACAGGGGAACACTGAAGCTTTCTTT | CASTMGQGNTEAFF
NA | TRBJ2-1 | NA | TRBV10-3 | TGTGCCATCAAGGAGGGGGCGGGACGCTACAATGAGCAGTTCTTC | CAIKEGAGRYNEQFF
NA | TRBJ1-6 | few | TRBV5-6 | TGTGCCAGCAGCTTGTCCGGGACTGTGGTTCCACCCCTCCACTTT | CASSLSGTVVPPLHF
TRBD2 | TRBJ2-7 | NA | TRBV15 | TGTGCCACCAGCAGAGACCGACAAACGCCGGGACTAGCGGGAGCGGTGGGCTTC | CATSRDRQTPGLAGAVGF
NA | TRBJ2-1 | NA | TRBV6-4 | TGTGCCAGCAGTGACTCCCTAGCGAGTTTCGCCTACAATGAGCAGTTCTTC | CASSDSLASFAYNEQFF
TRBD1 | TRBJ2-6 | once | TRBV19 | TGTGCCAGTAGGGCTGGGACAGGGTCTCGTGCTGGGGCCAACGTCCTGACTTTC | CASRAGTGSRAGANVLTF
TRBD1 | TRBJ1-1 | NA | TRBV27 | TGTGCCAGCAGTTTAGATCCAGGGGGTACTGAAGCTTTCTTT | CASSLDPGGTEAFF
NA | TRBJ1-1 | NA | TRBV29-1 | TGCAGCGTTGGGGAACAGGGTGGGGGCACTGAAGCTTTCTTT | CSVGEQGGGTEAFF
NA | TRBJ1-2 | once | TRBV7-9 | TGTGCCAGCACCGCCTCGGGGGCTTATGGCTACACCTTC | CASTASGAYGYTF
NA | TRBJ1-1 | NA | TRBV6-5 | TGTGCCAGCTCCCCCCAAGGAAACACTGAAGCTTTCTTT | CASSPQGNTEAFF
TRBD2 | TRBJ2-7 | NA | TRBV6-4 | TGTGCCAGCAGTGAAGCTCCCTTTGGCTCTAGCGGACACTACGAGCAGTACTTC | CASSEAPFGSSGHYEQYF
TRBD1 | TRBJ2-7 | NA | TRBV7-9 | TGTGCCAGCAGCCTAACCATCGCCCGGGACAGGGAGTACGAGCAGTACTTC | CASSLTIARDREYEQYF
NA | TRBJ1-3 | few | TRBV24-1 | TGTGCCACCAGTGCTCCATCAACCGGGAACACCATATATTTT | CATSAPSTGNTIYF